The next 31 T cell receptor beta chains were all read from a single sample in a study of CD8 T cells in Susac syndrome (dated by TCRdb to 2018 to 2020). The library was obtained by the immunoSEQ multiplex PCR assay. RNA was extracted using the RNeasy kit, and about 0.5 to 1 ug of the RNA was reverse transcribed with random hexamers. TCRdb trimmed public reads at Q25 via fastp, called clones via MiXCR and kept in-frame beta chains. Identical CDR3 protein sequences are pooled into one entry, listed with their most common genes and DNA. The sample table shows approximately 180,000 distinct CDR3 sequences, and roughly 94% are seen once. The leading ten clones occupy around 0.094% of the sample. The sample taken for sequencing was CD4+ T cells from PBMCs. The receptors were gathered from a human donor with Susac syndrome.

The V call is TRBV7-9, the J call TRBJ2-1; D tentatively fits TRBD1 or TRBD2 (6 bases each). CDR3 size: 15 residues. In germline, CDR1 is SEHNR, CDR2 FQNEAQ (reference sequence). V was trimmed by 3 bases and J by 5 bases, leaving 14 bases between them. The CDR3 DNA reads as TGTGCCAGCAGCTTCCGCGGGACATGGGACAATGAGCAGTTCTTC. Translating it yields CASSFRGTWDNEQFF.

This clonotype was detected once. This chain joins TRBV6-1 and TRBJ2-7; 8 bases line up with TRBD1. Germline V gene data show CDR1 as MNHNS and CDR2 as SASEGT. Trimming cost V 5 bases and J 3 bases; bases outside gene matches: 9. The CDR3 covers 15 residues. The CDR3 DNA follows: TGTGCCAGCAGTCTAGGACAGGGAGAAAACTACGAGCAGTACTTC. Its translation: CASSLGQGENYEQYF.

The chain links TRBV12-3 or TRBV12-4 to TRBJ2-5; 8 bases are shared with TRBD2. Trimming removed 8 bases from V and 4 bases from J; junction bases left unmatched: 3. This CDR3 is built from 12 residues. CDR3 bases: TGTGCCAGCGGGACTAGTGGAGAGACCCAGTACTTC. It yields the protein CASGTSGETQYF.

The V and J genes are TRBV12-3 or TRBV12-4 and TRBJ1-2; 9 positions agree with TRBD1. V trimming: 5 bases; J trimming: 8 bases; junction bases outside the gene matches: 6. The CDR3 consists of 13 residues. CDR3 in amino acids: CASSLQGAGGYTF. The CDR3, as DNA: TGTGCCAGCAGTCTACAGGGGGCTGGAGGCTACACCTTC.

The chain carries TRBV19 and TRBJ2-6, with unresolved D. From germline, CDR1 is LNHDA and CDR2 SQIVND (reference sequence). This CDR3 has 15 amino acids. V was trimmed by 3 bases and J by 0 bases, leaving 6 bases between them. The CDR3 protein is CASSISSSGANVLTF. The CDR3 DNA reads as TGTGCCAGTAGTATTTCTTCCTCTGGGGCCAACGTCCTGACTTTC. Drawing the rest from reference TRBV19 and TRBJ2-6, the complete variable domain is DGGITQSPKYLFRKEGQNVTLSCEQNLNHDAMYWYRQDPGQGLRLIYYSQIVNDFQKGDIAEGYSVSREKKESFPLTVTSAQKNPTAFYLCASSISSSGANVLTFGAGSRLTVL.

This clonotype was seen once. The chain employs TRBV7-3 and TRBJ2-3, with D perhaps matching TRBD1 or TRBD2 (5 bases each). The CDR3 length is 18 residues. Germline CDR1 SGHTA, CDR2 FQGTGA. Between the trimmed V and J ends, which lost 5 bases and 2 bases, there was a span of 23 bases. CDR3 sequence: CASSISGTEVIDTDTQYF. CDR3 DNA: TGTGCCAGCAGCATATCCGGGACGGAGGTTATAGACACAGATACGCAGTATTTT.

V is TRBV6-5 and J is TRBJ1-1; 7 nucleotides align to TRBD1. CDR1 is MNHEY, CDR2 SVGAGI, per germline. V lost 6 bases, J lost 3 bases, and 4 bases stayed unmatched. The CDR3 totals 13 residues. CDR3 amino acids: CASSRDSYTEAFF. CDR3 nucleotide sequence: TGTGCCAGCAGCCGGGACAGCTACACTGAAGCTTTCTTT.

CDR3 loop: CASSPTGGARMNTEAFF. In DNA form, the CDR3 reads TGTGCCAGCAGCCCTACAGGGGGCGCGAGGATGAACACTGAAGCTTTCTTT. This chain links TRBV7-3 with TRBJ1-1; the match to TRBD1 covers 9 bases. This CDR3 spans 17 amino acids. Germline CDR1 SGHTA, CDR2 FQGTGA. V shed 5 bases and J 0 bases; nucleotides not matched to a gene: 10.

The rearrangement uses TRBV11-2 and TRBJ1-2; 7 positions agree with TRBD1. Germline V gene data show CDR1 as SGHAT and CDR2 as FQNNGV. The junction had 4 bases not matched to a gene; V was cut back by 5 bases and J by 1 base. The CDR3 is made up of 14 amino acids. CDR3 DNA: TGTGCCAGCAGCCGGACAGGACTTAACTATGGCTACACCTTC. Translation gives CASSRTGLNYGYTF.

The chain couples TRBV6-2 or TRBV6-3 to TRBJ2-7; no clear D gene. CDR1 is MNHEY, CDR2 SVGEGT, per germline. This CDR3 is 15 amino acids long. Trimming removed 4 bases from V and 0 bases from J, with 13 bases in between. The CDR3 spells CASSSKAFSSYEQYF. The DNA of the CDR3 is TGTGCCAGCAGTTCTAAAGCGTTCAGCTCCTACGAGCAGTACTTC.

J is TRBJ2-3 and V is TRBV3-1, with 9 bases that match TRBD1. The CDR3 spans 17 residues. CDR1 is LGHDT, CDR2 YNNKEL, per germline (reference sequence). With V trimmed by 3 bases and J by 2 bases, 9 bases remained unmatched. The CDR3 protein is CASSQTTWDRDTDTQYF. CDR3 in DNA: TGTGCCAGCAGCCAGACCACTTGGGACAGGGACACAGATACGCAGTATTTT.

This chain uses TRBV30 with TRBJ2-1, with 14 bases fitting TRBD2. The germline CDR1 and CDR2 sequences are GTSNPN and SVGIG (reference sequence). After removal of 1 base from V and 6 bases from J, the junction contained 2 bases not matched to a gene. This CDR3 spans 15 amino acids. The CDR3 loop is CAWSAGTSGSNEQFF. The CDR3, as DNA: TGTGCCTGGAGTGCCGGGACTAGCGGGAGCAATGAGCAGTTCTTC.

V gene TRBV25-1 combines with J gene TRBJ1-4, with D possibly matching TRBD1 (6 bases). Germline lookup yields CDR1 MGHDK and CDR2 SYGVNS. Trimming removed 1 base at V and 10 bases at J, with 10 bases between. This CDR3 contains 13 residues. This chain's CDR3 is CASSEWEGGKLFF. In DNA, the CDR3 is TGTGCCAGCAGTGAATGGGAGGGGGGAAAACTGTTTTTT. Using reference TRBV25-1 and TRBJ1-4 for the parts outside the CDR3, the full variable domain is EADIYQTPRYLVIGTGKKITLECSQTMGHDKMYWYQQDPGMELHLIHYSYGVNSTEKGDLSSESTVSRIRTEHFPLTLESARPSHTSQYLCASSEWEGGKLFFGSGTQLSVL.

In its sample, this clonotype was seen once. The CDR3 DNA is TGTGCCAGCTCCACACAGGGGGCGGACACTGAAGCTTTCTTT. Its translation: CASSTQGADTEAFF. V and J are TRBV18 and TRBJ1-1, with 9 bases identical to TRBD1. From germline, CDR1 is KGHSH and CDR2 LQKENI. This CDR3 region has 14 residues. After removal of 6 bases from V and 3 bases from J, the junction contained 5 bases not matched to a gene.

The chain is built from TRBV11-2 and TRBJ1-1; D unresolved. This CDR3 is built from 13 residues. Deletions cut 5 bases from V and 5 bases from J, with 12 bases between. The germline V gene encodes CDR1 SGHAT and CDR2 FQNNGV. This chain's CDR3 is CASSLPRETEAFF. The CDR3, as DNA: TGTGCCAGCAGCCTCCCTAGGGAGACTGAAGCTTTCTTT.

V is TRBV3-1 and J is TRBJ2-7, with 7 positions matching TRBD1. The CDR3 covers 13 residues. Germline V lookup: CDR1 LGHDT, CDR2 YNNKEL (reference sequence). J gave up 6 bases and V 2 bases, and 4 bases lay outside the gene matches. CDR3 in DNA: TGTGCCAGCAGCCAAATGACAGGGCTCGAGCAGTACTTC. This sequence encodes CASSQMTGLEQYF.

The chain employs TRBV7-3 and TRBJ2-6, with unresolved D. Per germline, CDR1 SGHTA and CDR2 FQGTGA. Trimming pared 5 bases from V and 0 bases from J, leaving 11 bases between. The CDR3 has 16 residues. Here the CDR3 reads CASSQLGLSGANVLTF. In DNA, the CDR3 is TGTGCCAGCAGCCAATTAGGGCTCTCTGGGGCCAACGTCCTGACTTTC.

The chain carries TRBV7-2 and TRBJ2-7; 8 nucleotides match TRBD1. The CDR3 loop spans 16 amino acids. CDR1 is SGHTA and CDR2 is FQGNSA in the germline V gene. V trimming: 6 bases; J trimming: 4 bases; junction bases outside the gene matches: 14. The DNA for the CDR3 is TGTGCCAGCAGTACATTCGCCGGGACAGGATTATACGAGCAGTACTTC. It is translated as CASSTFAGTGLYEQYF.

The CDR3 loop reads CASSLDGKVQETQYF. CDR3 DNA sequence: TGTGCCAGCAGCTTAGACGGGAAGGTCCAAGAGACCCAGTACTTC. The chain has TRBV7-9 and TRBJ2-5; perhaps TRBD2 as D (5 bases). Trimming took off 1 base at V and 1 base at J, with 10 bases between the two ends. Looked up from germline, CDR1 is SEHNR and CDR2 is FQNEAQ (reference sequence). CDR3 size: 15 residues.

This clonotype was recorded only once. The chain carries TRBV12-3 or TRBV12-4 and TRBJ1-2, with D perhaps TRBD1 (5 bases). The V gene lost 7 bases and the J gene lost 6 bases, with 15 bases spanning the gap. This CDR3 region has 13 residues. The CDR3 DNA is TGTGCCAGCACTCATCCCGGGACGGATGGCTACACCTTC. This codes for CASTHPGTDGYTF.

The genes are TRBV12-3 or TRBV12-4 and TRBJ2-1; 10 bases are shared with TRBD2. CDR3 length: 15 amino acids. V dropped 2 bases and J dropped 8; count of bases not matched to a gene: 6. The CDR3 DNA is TGTGCCAGCAGTTTAATAATAGCGGGAGGCCATGAGCAGTTCTTC. Translation gives CASSLIIAGGHEQFF.

The gene calls are TRBV29-1 and TRBJ2-1; D ambiguous. V lost 7 bases and J 2 bases, leaving 18 bases between the germline ends. The CDR3 extends over 15 amino acids. The V gene's germline CDR1 is SQVTM and CDR2 ANQGSEA. The CDR3: CSGIGPSGPYNEQFF. The CDR3 DNA follows: TGCAGCGGAATTGGACCATCTGGCCCCTACAATGAGCAGTTCTTC.

The J gene is TRBJ1-1, the V gene TRBV4-3, with D possibly matching TRBD1 (5 bases). This CDR3 region has 16 residues. Per the germline V gene, CDR1 is LGHNA and CDR2 is YSLEER. V was pared by 0 bases and J by 0 bases, with 11 bases between. The CDR3, as DNA: TGCGCCAGCAGCCAAGAAATAGGGGCGCTGAACACTGAAGCTTTCTTT. Protein: CASSQEIGALNTEAFF.

This clonotype was found once. The chain is built from TRBV12-3 or TRBV12-4 and TRBJ2-7, with 7 nucleotides matching TRBD2. V was pared by 4 bases and J by 7 bases, with 4 bases of the junction left unmatched. CDR3 length: 12 residues. Written as DNA, the CDR3 is TGTGCCAGCAGTTCCGGGAGGTGGGAGCAGTACTTC. Residues: CASSSGRWEQYF.

This chain uses TRBV28 with TRBJ2-2; D is unresolved. The CDR3 runs to 15 residues. V lost 1 base and J lost 0, with 6 bases in between. In germline, CDR1 is MDHEN, CDR2 SYDVKM. Here the CDR3 DNA reads TGTGCCAGCAGTTTATTTCCCTCGAACACCGGGGAGCTGTTTTTT. Amino acid sequence: CASSLFPSNTGELFF.

The chain combines TRBV20-1 with TRBJ1-1; no reliable D call. The CDR3 length is 13 residues. Germline V gene lookup returns CDR1 DFQATT and CDR2 SNEGSKA (reference sequence). V gave up 4 bases and J gave up 3 bases, with 12 bases separating them. In DNA, the CDR3 is TGCAGTGCTATTCGAACTGGGGACACTGAAGCTTTCTTT. Amino acids: CSAIRTGDTEAFF.

This chain uses TRBV28 with TRBJ2-1; D unclear. The length of the CDR3 is 13 residues. Trimming shortened V by 3 bases and J by 6 bases, and 9 bases separated the two germline ends. CDR1 is MDHEN and CDR2 is SYDVKM in the germline V gene. The CDR3: CASSLTQSNEQFF. CDR3 DNA sequence: TGTGCCAGCAGTTTGACGCAAAGCAATGAGCAGTTCTTC.

The CDR3 sequence: CSARDRYRFNTEAFF. The CDR3 DNA reads TGCAGTGCTAGAGATCGATACAGGTTCAACACTGAAGCTTTCTTT. The gene calls are TRBV20-1 and TRBJ1-1; TRBD1 is a possible D gene (5 bases). CDR3 length: 15 residues. Germline V lookup: CDR1 DFQATT, CDR2 SNEGSKA (reference sequence). Trimming stripped 0 bases from V and 2 bases from J, with 13 bases between.

The rearrangement uses TRBV4-2 and TRBJ1-1; D is perhaps TRBD1 (6 bases). The V end was cut by 4 bases, the J end by 0 bases, with 12 bases between. The CDR3 runs 15 residues. CDR1 and CDR2 from the germline V gene are LGHNA and YNFKEQ. CDR3 DNA sequence: TGTGCCAGCAGCCTTGAGACAGGAGTGAACACTGAAGCTTTCTTT. It codes for CASSLETGVNTEAFF.

This clonotype appeared a single time. The chain carries TRBV7-9 and TRBJ2-5; 8 nucleotides align to TRBD1. Germline loops: CDR1 SEHNR, CDR2 FQNEAQ (reference sequence). Unmatched junction bases numbered 5, after V lost 3 bases and J lost 5 bases. CDR3 size: 14 residues. CDR3 sequence (DNA): TGTGCCAGCAGCTTCACGGGACAGGCGGAGACCCAGTACTTC. Its protein is CASSFTGQAETQYF.

This clonotype was detected a few times. This rearrangement joins TRBV6-2 or TRBV6-3 to TRBJ2-1, with D uncertain. This CDR3 comprises 14 residues. The V gene's germline CDR1 is MNHEY and CDR2 SVGEGT. V was trimmed by 6 bases and J by 9 bases, leaving 18 bases between them. The chain's CDR3 is CASRNPTFTGEQFF. CDR3 sequence (DNA): TGTGCCAGCAGAAACCCTACATTCACTGGTGAGCAGTTCTTC.